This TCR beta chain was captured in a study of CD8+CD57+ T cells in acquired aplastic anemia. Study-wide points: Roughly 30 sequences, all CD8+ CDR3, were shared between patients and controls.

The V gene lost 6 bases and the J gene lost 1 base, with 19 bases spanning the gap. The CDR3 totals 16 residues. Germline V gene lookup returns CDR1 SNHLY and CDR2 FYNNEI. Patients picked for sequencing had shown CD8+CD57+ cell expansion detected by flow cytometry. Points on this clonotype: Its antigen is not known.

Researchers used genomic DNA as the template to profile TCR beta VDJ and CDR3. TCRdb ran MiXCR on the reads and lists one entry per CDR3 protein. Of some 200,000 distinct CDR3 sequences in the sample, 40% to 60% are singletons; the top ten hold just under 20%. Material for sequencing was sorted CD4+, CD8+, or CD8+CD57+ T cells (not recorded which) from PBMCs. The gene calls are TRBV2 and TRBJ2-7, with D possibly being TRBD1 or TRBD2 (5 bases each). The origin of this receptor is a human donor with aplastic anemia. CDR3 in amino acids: CASSDPLRDGSYEQYF. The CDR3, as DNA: TGTGCCAGCAGCGATCCCCTCCGGGACGGATCCTACGAGCAGTACTTC.